Each of the 10 T cell receptor beta chains below was sequenced from the same sample in a study of response to subunit inactivated influenza vaccine (dated by TCRdb to between 2017 and 2018). The library was generated by RT-PCR. Sequencing was carried out with an Illumina HiSeq 2500. TCRdb itself trimmed the public reads at Q25 with fastp, ran MiXCR and retained productive beta chains. Every CDR3 protein is listed once, alongside the most common genes and DNA of its rows. The sample table shows under 550,000 distinct CDR3 sequences, and approximately 7.7% are seen once. The top ten clones comprise 10% to 15% of the sample. The sample was PBMCs from blood, taken less than 30 months after vaccination. The receptors shown here come from a man aged 50-75 years who received an inactivated influenza vaccine. Donor details come from another sample of the same person, matched by shared clones.

CDR3 DNA: TGTGCCAGCTCAATAAACGGCGGGTCCAATGAGCAGTTCTTC. It encodes CASSINGGSNEQFF. The genes are TRBV18 and TRBJ2-1; perhaps TRBD2 as D (5 bases). V was cut by 5 bases and J by 6 bases, with 14 bases left in between. From germline, CDR1 is KGHSH and CDR2 LQKENI. The CDR3 sequence is 14 residues long.

Turning to this clonotype: This could be a read error, since a much larger clone is one nucleotide away. The rearrangement uses TRBV27 and TRBJ2-3, with 8 bases identical to TRBD2. CDR1 MNHEY and CDR2 SMNVEV come from the germline V gene (reference sequence). CDR3 length: 16 amino acids. The CDR3, as DNA: TGTGCCAGCAGTTTATTCGGGGGGGCGGGCACAGATACGCAGAATTTT. This sequence encodes CASSLFGGAGTDTQNF.

This clonotype has only a few counts. V and J are TRBV3-1 and TRBJ1-5; D call uncertain. V lost 1 base to trimming and J lost 7 bases, with 8 bases between them. In germline, CDR1 is LGHDT, CDR2 YNNKEL (reference sequence). The CDR3 length is 13 residues. The CDR3 coding sequence is TGTGCCAGCAGCCAAGCGGGGAAGCAGCCCCAGCATTTT. The encoded protein is CASSQAGKQPQHF.

Only a few counts were recorded for this clonotype. The rearrangement uses TRBV4-3 and TRBJ1-2, with D uncertain. This CDR3 has 17 residues. CDR1 is LGHNA, CDR2 YSLEER, per germline. Trimming shortened V by 0 bases and J by 3 bases, and 17 bases separated the two germline ends. The CDR3 bases are TGCGCCAGCAGCCAAGATAGGACCAGCCCAACCCACTATGGCTACACCTTC. Translation: CASSQDRTSPTHYGYTF.

The V call is TRBV29-1, the J call TRBJ1-4; tentatively, D is TRBD1 (5 bases). The germline V gene encodes CDR1 SQVTM and CDR2 ANQGSEA. Trimming removed 5 bases from V and 8 bases from J, with 18 bases in between. CDR3 size: 14 residues. CDR3 sequence reads: CSVMGGAHGEKLFF. As DNA, the CDR3 is TGCAGCGTTATGGGAGGGGCCCACGGAGAAAAACTGTTTTTT.

This clonotype was seen a few times. The chain has TRBV7-9 and TRBJ2-7, with TRBD1 identical over 10 bases. CDR1 SEHNR and CDR2 FQNEAQ come from the germline V gene (reference sequence). Losses at the gene ends were 8 bases for V and 6 bases for J; bases not matched to a gene: 7. The CDR3 is 13 amino acids. CDR3 coding DNA: TGTGCCAGCTATGGGGACAGGGGATCCGAGCAGTACTTC. As protein: CASYGDRGSEQYF.

CDR3 bases: TGTGCCAGCAGGGGTAGCGGCGTCTACAATGAGCAGTTCTTC. Translating gives CASRGSGVYNEQFF. The genes are TRBV27 and TRBJ2-1, with D maybe TRBD2 (6 bases). There are 14 residues in the CDR3. CDR1 is MNHEY and CDR2 is SMNVEV in the germline V gene (reference sequence). Deletions cut 6 bases from V and 3 bases from J, with 12 bases between.

This clonotype was observed a handful of times. The chain recombines TRBV20-1 with TRBJ1-2, with D perhaps TRBD1 (6 bases). This CDR3 comprises 15 residues. Germline CDR1 reads DFQATT; CDR2 reads SNEGSKA (reference sequence). The germline V and J ends were trimmed by 3 bases and 4 bases, with 18 bases remaining between them. The CDR3 sequence is CSAREPQGFGYGYTF. The CDR3 nucleotides are TGCAGTGCTAGGGAGCCGCAGGGGTTTGGCTATGGCTACACCTTC.

The chain uses TRBV20-1 and TRBJ1-2, with 10 bases lining up with TRBD1. CDR1 is DFQATT and CDR2 is SNEGSKA in the germline V gene (reference sequence). J lost 4 bases, V lost 5 bases, and 7 bases had no gene match. There are 14 residues in the CDR3. In DNA, the CDR3 is TGCAGTGCTTCTCGGGACAGGGGTGTCTATGGCTACACCTTC. Its translation is CSASRDRGVYGYTF.

The chain recombines TRBV20-1 with TRBJ2-1; 7 nucleotides match TRBD2. V gave up 0 bases and J gave up 3 bases; unmatched junction bases: 11. This CDR3 is built from 17 residues. CDR1 is DFQATT and CDR2 is SNEGSKA in the germline V gene (reference sequence). The CDR3 DNA reads TGCAGTGCTAGAGATCCTGGGTCGGGCGGGGGCTACAATGAGCAGTTCTTC. This sequence encodes CSARDPGSGGGYNEQFF.